The 27 T cell receptor beta chains below all came from one sample that was sequenced in a study of PD-1 blockade in classical Hodgkin lymphoma (dated by TCRdb to 2019 to 2021). Library creation used the immunoSEQ multiplex PCR assay. TCRdb holds this immuneACCESS table with in-frame rearrangements only. Some clones are missing; in checked studies, unresolved V genes explain under half, and the rest has no known cause. The sample includes more than 13,000 clones, with under 90% observed a single time. The ten largest clones capture around 18% of the sample. This specimen's time point label, per the study, means: cycle 4 day 1 (C4D1), after more than 5 weeks of nivolumab. All trial patients had relapsed after autologous stem cell transplantation, with cohorts A, B and C differing in prior brentuximab vedotin exposure. Using a Miltenyi CD8+ T cell isolation kit, CD8+ T cells were purified from thawed PBMCs through magnetic negative selection.

The sequencing here drew on CD8+ T cells from blood, taken before the fourth cycle of nivolumab. All receptors come from a human donor with classical Hodgkin lymphoma.

DNA for the CDR3: TGTGCCAGCAGCCCACTAGGAAACTACGAGCAGTACTTC. Its translation: CASSPLGNYEQYF. V is TRBV7-6 and J is TRBJ2-7, with D perhaps matching TRBD2 (5 bases). V was pared by 5 bases and J by 3 bases, with 11 bases between. The CDR3 extends over 13 amino acids. The V gene's germline CDR1 is SGHVS and CDR2 FNYEAQ.

V usage is TRBV15 and J usage is TRBJ2-1; 7 positions match TRBD2. Germline trimming cut 1 base from V and 7 bases from J; bases unmatched to any gene: 16. Germline loops: CDR1 LNHNV, CDR2 YYDKDF (reference sequence). The CDR3 loop spans 18 amino acids. In DNA form, the CDR3 reads TGTGCCACCAGCAGAGGCTCCTTCGTGGGAGGGCCCTCGAATGAGCAGTTCTTC. Amino acid sequence: CATSRGSFVGGPSNEQFF.

The V call is TRBV2, the J call TRBJ2-1, with D perhaps matching TRBD1 or TRBD2 (5 bases each). Germline CDR1 SNHLY, CDR2 FYNNEI. The length of the CDR3 is 16 residues. The V gene lost 5 bases and the J gene lost 6 bases, with 20 bases spanning the gap. The CDR3 DNA follows: TGTGCCAGCAGTCCCTGGTTGGGGGAGTTAAGCAATGAGCAGTTCTTC. Protein product: CASSPWLGELSNEQFF.

The chain uses TRBV28 and TRBJ2-1; D is uncertain. From germline, CDR1 is MDHEN and CDR2 SYDVKM. The CDR3 consists of 16 residues. The V and J ends lost 2 bases and 8 bases respectively, with 19 bases between them. This CDR3 reads CASSLDLGRERDEQFF. The CDR3 coding sequence is TGTGCCAGCAGTTTAGACTTGGGTAGAGAACGCGATGAGCAGTTCTTC.

The rearrangement joins TRBV28 to TRBJ2-7; TRBD1 might be the D (5 bases). From germline, CDR1 is MDHEN and CDR2 SYDVKM. CDR3 length: 14 amino acids. Trimming stripped 6 bases from V and 3 bases from J, with 15 bases between. CDR3: CASRALLGVYEQYF. CDR3 DNA: TGTGCCAGCAGAGCACTCCTAGGGGTCTACGAGCAGTACTTC.

This chain connects TRBV18 to TRBJ1-4; 7 nucleotides agree with TRBD1. CDR3 length: 15 residues. V dropped 5 bases and J dropped 7; count of bases not matched to a gene: 10. Germline loops: CDR1 KGHSH, CDR2 LQKENI. CDR3 region: CASSTTGESIEKLFF. CDR3 in DNA: TGTGCCAGCTCAACTACAGGGGAGAGCATTGAAAAACTGTTTTTT.

This clone was seen a handful of times. The chain combines TRBV11-2 with TRBJ2-7; D gene ambiguous. The CDR3 sequence is 14 residues long. Trimming removed 0 bases from V and 3 bases from J, with 9 bases in between. CDR1 SGHAT and CDR2 FQNNGV come from the germline V gene. CDR3 coding DNA: TGTGCCAGCAGCTTAGATGATGACGGCTACGAGCAGTACTTC. It codes for CASSLDDDGYEQYF.

This clone was counted a few times. The CDR3 nucleotides read TGTGCCAGCAGGGTAGCGGGTAGCTCCTACGAGCAGTACTTC. This translates into CASRVAGSSYEQYF. The chain is built from TRBV28 and TRBJ2-7, with TRBD2 matching over 7 bases. V was clipped by 6 bases and J by 0 bases; unmatched bases: 5. The CDR3 has 14 residues. Germline V lookup: CDR1 MDHEN, CDR2 SYDVKM.

V is TRBV5-8 and J is TRBJ1-5; D gene ambiguous. Looked up from germline, CDR1 is SGHTS and CDR2 is YDEGEE. This CDR3 spans 14 amino acids. V was clipped by 0 bases and J by 4 bases, with 8 bases between them. The CDR3, as DNA: TGTGCCAGCAGCTTGGATAGTCAGAATCAGCCCCAGCATTTT. This sequence encodes CASSLDSQNQPQHF.

The chain uses TRBV28 and TRBJ2-3; 7 nucleotides align to TRBD2. The CDR3 spans 15 residues. The V gene's germline CDR1 is MDHEN and CDR2 SYDVKM. Germline trimming cut 3 bases from V and 6 bases from J; bases unmatched to any gene: 9. Written as DNA, the CDR3 is TGTGCCAGCAGTTTCCGGACTAGTCAATTTGATACGCAGTATTTT. Protein: CASSFRTSQFDTQYF.

The rearrangement uses TRBV6-5 and TRBJ2-7; maybe TRBD2 (7 bases). Germline lookup yields CDR1 MNHEY and CDR2 SVGAGI. The V end lost 2 bases, the J end lost 5 bases, and 10 bases lay between the germline ends. The CDR3 loop spans 13 amino acids. The CDR3 nucleotides read TGTGCCAGCAGTTACACAGGGAGGGACGAGCAGTACTTC. Encoded protein: CASSYTGRDEQYF.

The CDR3 sequence is CASSPGQENIQYF. The CDR3 DNA reads as TGTGCCAGCAGCCCGGGACAGGAAAACATTCAGTACTTC. V gene TRBV5-4 combines with J gene TRBJ2-4; 8 bases are a match to TRBD1. The germline CDR1 and CDR2 sequences are SGHNT and YYREEE (reference sequence). J was trimmed by 5 bases and V by 4 bases; bases with no gene match: 2. The CDR3 runs to 13 residues.

In DNA, the CDR3 is TGTGCCAGCGGGGCGGAACAAGAGACCCAGTACTTC. Residues: CASGAEQETQYF. The J gene is TRBJ2-5, the V gene TRBV28; D might be TRBD1 (5 bases). The CDR3 covers 12 residues. CDR1 and CDR2 from the germline V gene are MDHEN and SYDVKM. V lost 8 bases, J lost 2 bases, and 9 bases lay in between.

V usage is TRBV7-6 and J usage is TRBJ2-1; D unclear. Trimming cost V 1 base and J 9 bases, with 7 bases left between them. Germline V gene lookup returns CDR1 SGHVS and CDR2 FNYEAQ. The CDR3 sequence is 12 residues long. CDR3 sequence: CASSLVGFEQFF. DNA of the CDR3: TGTGCCAGCAGCTTAGTTGGGTTTGAGCAGTTCTTC.

This clone was detected once. The chain uses TRBV9 and TRBJ1-4, with a possible D match to TRBD1 (5 bases). Germline V gene sequence: CDR1 SGDLS, CDR2 YYNGEE. CDR3 length: 13 amino acids. The V end was cut by 4 bases, the J end by 10 bases, with 14 bases between. The CDR3 DNA is TGTGCCAGCAGCACCCCGGGGGGGGGAAAACTGTTTTTT. Amino acids: CASSTPGGGKLFF.

Here the CDR3 reads CASSQHRDNTEAFF. CDR3 nucleotides: TGCGCCAGCAGCCAACACAGGGATAACACTGAAGCTTTCTTT. The chain recombines TRBV4-1 with TRBJ1-1, with a tentative D call TRBD1 (6 bases). CDR1 and CDR2 from the germline V gene are MGHRA and YSYEKL. The ends were cut back, 2 bases at V and 2 bases at J, with 9 bases in the middle. The CDR3 covers 14 residues.

The J gene is TRBJ2-1, the V gene TRBV7-3; D unresolved. The CDR3 covers 15 residues. V lost 4 bases to trimming and J lost 6 bases, with 16 bases between them. Germline CDR1 and CDR2: SGHTA and FQGTGA. The CDR3 sequence is CASSSSSSPLNEQFF. The CDR3 region has the DNA TGTGCCAGCAGCTCTTCTAGTTCCCCACTCAATGAGCAGTTCTTC.

This clone is labeled as medium-sized. The V and J genes are TRBV27 and TRBJ2-7; no firm D call. V lost 3 bases and J lost 5, with 2 bases in between. The CDR3 contains 10 residues. CDR1 MNHEY and CDR2 SMNVEV come from the germline V gene (reference sequence). In DNA, the CDR3 is TGTGCCAGCAGTTTCCACGAGCAGTACTTC. It encodes CASSFHEQYF.

This chain uses TRBV5-6 with TRBJ1-2; D is unclear. V shed 1 base and J shed 8 bases, with 15 bases lying between them. This CDR3 is built from 14 residues. Germline loops: CDR1 SGHDT, CDR2 YYEEEE. CDR3 sequence (DNA): TGTGCCAGCAGCTTGAAACAGCGACCTTCGGGCTACACCTTC. Translation gives CASSLKQRPSGYTF.

The CDR3 reads CASSLHRVGSTDTQYF. The DNA of the CDR3 is TGTGCCAGCAGCTTGCACAGGGTAGGGTCCACAGATACGCAGTATTTT. The chain is built from TRBV27 and TRBJ2-3; D is perhaps TRBD1 (6 bases). The CDR3 spans 16 residues. Germline lookup yields CDR1 MNHEY and CDR2 SMNVEV (reference sequence). V was trimmed by 6 bases and J by 2 bases, leaving 18 bases between them.

The count of this clone is one. J is TRBJ1-1 and V is TRBV29-1, with D possibly matching TRBD1 (5 bases). V lost 6 bases and J lost 8, with 19 bases in between. The V gene's germline CDR1 is SQVTM and CDR2 ANQGSEA. The CDR3 totals 13 residues. The CDR3 region has the DNA TGCAGCGTAGCCCTCGGGGCCCCGTTGGAAGCTTTCTTT. Its translation is CSVALGAPLEAFF. The whole variable domain, remainder taken from reference TRBV29-1 and TRBJ1-1, is SAVISQKPSRDICQRGTSLTIQCQVDSQVTMMFWYRQQPGQSLTLIATANQGSEATYESGFVIDKFPISRPNLTFSTLTVSNMSPEDSSIYLCSVALGAPLEAFFGQGTRLTVV.

The chain carries TRBV10-3 and TRBJ2-5; D perhaps matches TRBD2 (5 bases). Germline V lookup: CDR1 ENHRY, CDR2 SYGVKD. V gave up 7 bases and J gave up 1 base, with 10 bases separating them. CDR3 length: 13 amino acids. CDR3 coding DNA: TGTGCCATCAACGGGGTGCCCCAAGAGACCCAGTACTTC. It yields the protein CAINGVPQETQYF.

This clone showed up just once. V gene TRBV7-8 combines with J gene TRBJ2-7, with 9 bases aligning to TRBD1. Trimming cost V 3 bases and J 5 bases; bases outside gene matches: 2. The CDR3 spans 13 residues. Germline assignment: CDR1 SGHVS and CDR2 FQNEAQ. The CDR3 loop reads CASSLTGGNEQYF. The CDR3 DNA sequence: TGTGCCAGCAGCTTGACAGGGGGAAACGAGCAGTACTTC. Full variable domain (missing parts from reference TRBV7-8 and TRBJ2-7): GAGVSQSPRYKVAKRGQDVALRCDPISGHVSLFWYQQALGQGPEFLTYFQNEAQLDKSGLPSDRFFAERPEGSVSTLKIQRTQQEDSAVYLCASSLTGGNEQYFGPGTRLTVT.

The V gene is TRBV19, the J gene TRBJ2-7; 8 bases fit TRBD1. This CDR3 is 14 amino acids long. Germline CDR1 is LNHDA and CDR2 is SQIVND (reference sequence). With V trimmed by 10 bases and J by 2 bases, 10 bases remained unmatched. CDR3 protein: CATSHDRGAYEQYF. CDR3 DNA sequence: TGTGCCACCAGCCATGACAGGGGAGCCTACGAGCAGTACTTC.

The genes are TRBV4-2 and TRBJ2-2; 9 nucleotides align to TRBD2. The V segment lost 0 bases and the J segment 6 bases; nucleotides outside the gene matches: 5. This CDR3 is built from 16 residues. The germline CDR1 and CDR2 sequences are LGHNA and YNFKEQ. The CDR3 loop reads CASSQELAGAAGELFF. CDR3 sequence (DNA): TGTGCCAGCAGCCAAGAATTAGCGGGGGCCGCCGGGGAGCTGTTTTTT.

V usage is TRBV25-1 and J usage is TRBJ2-7, with TRBD1 matching 9 bases. The CDR3 is 15 amino acids. J lost 1 base, V lost 1 base, and 2 bases had no gene match. Germline lookup yields CDR1 MGHDK and CDR2 SYGVNS. DNA for the CDR3: TGTGCCAGCAGTGAATTGGGACAGGGTTCCTACGAGCAGTACTTC. Translation: CASSELGQGSYEQYF.

This chain joins TRBV13 and TRBJ2-7; 12 bases agree with TRBD2. The CDR3 runs 18 residues. Germline V gene lookup returns CDR1 PRHDT and CDR2 FYEKMQ (reference sequence). V shed 6 bases and J 5 bases; nucleotides not matched to a gene: 17. The CDR3 nucleotides are TGTGCCAGCAGTCAAAGGTGGCTAGCGGGAGGGCCGAGAGACGAGCAGTACTTC. Its protein is CASSQRWLAGGPRDEQYF.